This TCR beta chain was found in a study of T cell responses to AZD1222 COVID-19 vaccine (TCRdb year 2021). The study in broad terms: AZD1222 recipients given second doses at about 4 weeks or at about 12 weeks were pooled, since spike-specific TCR depth and breadth were not found to differ between the two schedules. Trial participants were enrolled by age into 18-55, 56-69 and 70-plus year subgroups, with about 150, 28 and 57 TCR-sequenced participants respectively. A total of just over 230 trial participants underwent TCR sequencing, of whom about 210 received two doses of AZD1222 and around 25 received two doses of the MenACWY control vaccine. Overall study outcomes, separate from this receptor: The vaccine-associated CD4 TCRs covered the entire spike protein, and the dominant responses fell in regions 160-218 and 743-854. A significant rise in spike-specific TCR breadth and depth was observed after two AZD1222 doses relative to day 0 and relative to MenACWY recipients. Reportedly, almost half of the unique spike-specific TCRs recognized epitopes lying outside the regions that are mutated in the B.1.351 and B.1.1.7 variants. Because no samples from the day 14 peak response were available, repertoires could be characterized only after the peak T cell response. Conclusions about previously exposed vaccinees are limited, since just a handful of AZD1222 recipients were seropositive for SARS-CoV-2 at baseline. The 56-69-year group was small, and its depth increase did not reach significance, likely because of low power. Participants were mostly white British and included more females than males, and it was suggested by the authors that clonal diversity may have been underestimated.

The CDR1 and CDR2 encoded by the germline V gene (reference sequence) are MNHEY and SMNVEV. The CDR3 measures 16 amino acids from cysteine to phenylalanine. The kept DNA is CDR3 alone, 48 bases in frame from the first base. V is pruned by 2 bases and J by 2 bases, leaving 5 bases of the junction without a gene match. Taken with the paper, the label for time point translates to: baseline before first vaccination. Samples from vaccinated people were obtained from the UK trials COV001 and COV002, which included a single-blind randomized controlled phase 2/3 trial of AZD1222 (ChAdOx1 nCoV-19) in healthy adults. Trial participant PBMC samples were collected at day 0 and day 28 after the second dose for TCRbeta chain sequencing. On this clone itself: What antigen it recognizes has not been identified. No quality values exist for individual bases; no much larger clone is one base distant.

The CDR3 regions of human TCRbeta chains were analyzed by immunosequencing. Per the source publication's procedure: Repertoire TCRs were matched against a reference library of SARS-CoV-2-specific TCRs generated with the MIRA antigen-specificity platform. Breadth meant the fraction of unique TCRs that were SARS-CoV-2-associated, whereas depth meant the fraction of total T cells that were SARS-CoV-2-associated. Each spike-specific TCR was assigned to its reactive spike region and to a CD4 or CD8 class using the MIRA data. Log10-transformed breadth and depth values were compared by one-way ANOVA with Sidak's multiple comparisons tests. TCRdb re-hosts the immuneACCESS table, in-frame sequences only. Its copies lack some clones; in the studies checked, an unresolved V gene accounts for under half of them, and the cause for the rest is not known. The V and J calls and the clone size are those of that table, but D and trimming were determined from the DNA. This sample comprises 150,000 or so clones, 90% of them detected only once. The top ten constitute approximately 1.5% of the sample.

The rearranged chain carries TRBV27 and TRBJ2-3, with 9 central nucleotides matching TRBD2. The receptor's source is an adult in good health. The sequencing used peripheral blood, collected on day 0 of AZD1222 vaccination. The CDR3 reads CASSLGPSGATDTQYF. The DNA sequence is as follows: TGTGCCAGCAGTTTAGGGCCTAGCGGGGCCACAGATACGCAGTATTTT.